These 20 T cell receptor beta chains share one sample of origin, sequenced in a study of blood T cells in healthy people across ages. Alongside a J-beta primer mix, a sample-barcoded 5' primer served in a second PCR lasting about 7 to 11 cycles. TCRdb processed the 5' RACE reads anew with MiXCR; each CDR3 protein has one entry. Of over 1,500,000 distinct CDR3 sequences in the sample, roughly 52% were seen once. The sample consisted of blood. These receptors were obtained from a woman aged 35 to 49 in good health.

The chain recombines TRBV6-5 with TRBJ1-2; TRBD1 might be the D (5 bases). V lost 2 bases and J lost 4, with 11 bases in between. Germline V CDR1 and CDR2: MNHEY, SVGAGI. This CDR3 comprises 14 residues. The CDR3 nucleotides are TGTGCCAGCAGTTACCTGCCCCAGGGCTATGGCTACACCTTC. It encodes CASSYLPQGYGYTF.

The chain is built from TRBV6-2 or TRBV6-3 and TRBJ1-1; weak D call: TRBD1 (6 bases). V lost 5 bases and J 7 bases, leaving 20 bases between the germline ends. The length of the CDR3 is 15 residues. Germline CDR1 reads MNHEY; CDR2 reads SVGEGT. The CDR3 sequence: CASSSPGQQKVEAFF. The CDR3 region has the DNA TGTGCCAGCAGTAGCCCCGGACAGCAAAAAGTTGAAGCTTTCTTT.

The J gene is TRBJ2-1, the V gene TRBV2; TRBD2 is a possible D gene (5 bases). The ends were cut back, 1 base at V and 6 bases at J, with 13 bases in the middle. Per germline, CDR1 SNHLY and CDR2 FYNNEI. The CDR3 has 15 residues. CDR3 sequence reads: CASSEGTSGSNEQFF. Written as DNA, the CDR3 is TGTGCCAGCAGTGAAGGGACGAGCGGTTCCAATGAGCAGTTCTTC.

CDR3 DNA: TGCAGTGCTAGAGATGTGGGGGGGAGCTACAATGAGCAGTTCTTC. Amino acids: CSARDVGGSYNEQFF. J is TRBJ2-1 and V is TRBV20-1, with 7 bases that match TRBD2. The length of the CDR3 is 15 residues. Germline CDR1 reads DFQATT; CDR2 reads SNEGSKA (reference sequence). The junction had 5 bases not matched to a gene; V was cut back by 0 bases and J by 3 bases.

J is TRBJ2-7 and V is TRBV6-2 or TRBV6-3, with D maybe TRBD1 (6 bases). The CDR3 covers 13 residues. V lost 6 bases and J lost 3, with 12 bases in between. CDR1 is MNHEY, CDR2 SVGEGT, per germline. This CDR3 reads CASSRQENYEQYF. The CDR3 bases are TGTGCCAGCAGCCGACAGGAGAACTACGAGCAGTACTTC.

The gene calls are TRBV29-1 and TRBJ2-1, with D tentatively TRBD1 (6 bases). CDR3 size: 14 residues. Per germline, CDR1 SQVTM and CDR2 ANQGSEA. Trimming removed 1 base from V and 4 bases from J, with 11 bases in between. CDR3 bases: TGCAGCGTTGAAGCCAGGGGCGGTTACAATGAGCAGTTCTTC. It yields the protein CSVEARGGYNEQFF.

This clonotype was picked up many times. The chain carries TRBV12-3 or TRBV12-4 and TRBJ2-1; the D is unclear. V lost 3 bases to trimming and J lost 3 bases, with 15 bases between them. CDR3 size: 16 residues. The CDR3 here is CASSLIGVAGYNEQFF. CDR3 in DNA: TGTGCCAGCAGTTTGATTGGGGTAGCCGGCTACAATGAGCAGTTCTTC.

This clonotype was counted between two and nine times. The J gene is TRBJ1-5, the V gene TRBV12-3 or TRBV12-4, with 11 bases matching TRBD1. The CDR3 has 16 amino acids. V was clipped by 1 base and J by 4 bases; unmatched bases: 3. The CDR3 here is CASSLGDRGVNQPQHF. The CDR3 nucleotides read TGTGCCAGCAGTTTAGGGGACAGGGGGGTTAATCAGCCCCAGCATTTT.

The chain recombines TRBV5-1 with TRBJ2-1; the match to TRBD1 covers 9 bases. There are 15 residues in the CDR3. The ends lost 3 bases at V and 6 bases at J; junction bases unmatched: 7. Germline CDR1 SGHRS, CDR2 YFSETQ. As DNA, the CDR3 is TGCGCCAGCAGCTCCACCGGGACAGGGTTCAATGAGCAGTTCTTC. Encoded protein: CASSSTGTGFNEQFF.

The chain has TRBV7-2 and TRBJ2-3, with 7 bases lining up with TRBD2. CDR1 and CDR2 from the germline V gene are SGHTA and FQGNSA. The CDR3 has 18 residues. J was trimmed by 1 base and V by 1 base; bases with no gene match: 11. Here the CDR3 DNA reads TGTGCCAGCAGCTTAGATCCCGGGGGGTCCTTTGGCACAGATACGCAGTATTTT. This translates into CASSLDPGGSFGTDTQYF.

This clonotype was seen only a few times. The chain couples TRBV5-1 to TRBJ1-2; D uncertain. CDR1 is SGHRS and CDR2 is YFSETQ in the germline V gene. The V end lost 3 bases, the J end lost 8 bases, and 11 bases lay between the germline ends. This CDR3 contains 12 residues. DNA for the CDR3: TGCGCCAGCAGCTATAACCTGGGGGGCTACACCTTC. Protein product: CASSYNLGGYTF.

This sequence joins TRBV20-1 and TRBJ1-2; the D gene is possibly TRBD1 (5 bases). The V gene lost 4 bases and the J gene lost 4 bases, with 13 bases spanning the gap. CDR1 is DFQATT, CDR2 SNEGSKA, per germline (reference sequence). This CDR3 region has 13 residues. The CDR3 here is CSAKGRETYGYTF. CDR3 sequence (DNA): TGCAGTGCTAAGGGACGGGAGACCTATGGCTACACCTTC.

CDR3 protein: CASSQRTGLIKNIQYF. The CDR3, as DNA: TGCGCCAGCAGCCAGAGGACAGGTCTAATCAAAAACATTCAGTACTTC. V usage is TRBV5-1 and J usage is TRBJ2-4; 7 bases match TRBD1. The CDR3 length is 16 residues. Germline V gene sequence: CDR1 SGHRS, CDR2 YFSETQ. Trimming removed 4 bases from V and 3 bases from J; junction bases left unmatched: 10.

The CDR3 protein is CASRTSVAQYF. CDR3 bases: TGTGCCAGCAGAACTAGTGTTGCCCAGTACTTC. The chain uses TRBV3-1 and TRBJ2-5, with D perhaps TRBD2 (5 bases). Germline V gives CDR1 LGHDT, CDR2 YNNKEL (reference sequence). This CDR3 spans 11 amino acids. V lost 6 bases and J 9 bases, leaving 11 bases between the germline ends.

This chain uses TRBV4-2 with TRBJ2-5; 14 bases map to TRBD2. Trimming cost V 1 base and J 3 bases; bases outside gene matches: 4. The CDR3 covers 17 residues. Germline CDR1 reads LGHNA; CDR2 reads YNFKEQ. Written as DNA, the CDR3 is TGTGCCAGCAGCCAAGGGACTAGCGGGGGGAATGAAGAGACCCAGTACTTC. Its translation: CASSQGTSGGNEETQYF.

The chain recombines TRBV6-5 with TRBJ1-2; unclear D gene. CDR1 is MNHEY, CDR2 SVGAGI, per germline. V lost 2 bases, J lost 8 bases, and 12 bases lay in between. This CDR3 spans 13 amino acids. This CDR3 is CASSYTGTHGYTF. DNA for the CDR3: TGTGCCAGCAGTTACACGGGTACGCACGGCTACACCTTC.

The genes are TRBV20-1 and TRBJ2-3, with D possibly matching TRBD1 (5 bases). Between the trimmed V and J ends, which lost 1 base and 1 base, there was a span of 9 bases. The CDR3 consists of 14 residues. Per germline, CDR1 DFQATT and CDR2 SNEGSKA (reference sequence). The CDR3, as DNA: TGCAGTGCTAGAGGACAGCCGCGCACAGATACGCAGTATTTT. Its translation: CSARGQPRTDTQYF.

The genes are TRBV5-1 and TRBJ1-2; 7 bases are a match to TRBD1. Germline trimming cut 0 bases from V and 11 bases from J; bases unmatched to any gene: 7. Looked up from germline, CDR1 is SGHRS and CDR2 is YFSETQ. The CDR3 contains 13 residues. CDR3 protein: CASSLGQGTHYTF. The CDR3, as DNA: TGCGCCAGCAGCTTGGGACAGGGAACCCATTACACCTTC. Filled out from reference TRBV5-1 and TRBJ1-2, the complete variable domain reads KAGVTQTPRYLIKTRGQQVTLSCSPISGHRSVSWYQQTPGQGLQFLFEYFSETQRNKGNFPGRFSGRQFSNSRSEMNVSTLELGDSALYLCASSLGQGTHYTFGSGTRLTVV.

Comment on this clonotype: Sequence at one end of the junction differs from germline and may be a read error. The chain employs TRBV7-2 and TRBJ2-3, with TRBD2 matching over 7 bases. The CDR3 extends over 15 amino acids. The germline V gene has CDR1 SGHTA and CDR2 FQGNSA. The CDR3 is CASSSSGIGTDAQYF. The DNA for the CDR3 is TGTGCCAGCAGCTCCAGCGGGATCGGCACAGATGCGCAGTATTTT.

The sample holds a few counts of this clonotype. This sequence joins TRBV20-1 and TRBJ2-3; D perhaps matches TRBD2 (5 bases). Trimming stripped 6 bases from V and 2 bases from J, with 12 bases between. The CDR3 runs to 13 residues. The V gene's germline CDR1 is DFQATT and CDR2 SNEGSKA (reference sequence). The CDR3 is CSARTGITDTQYF. CDR3 DNA sequence: TGCAGTGCGCGGACTGGAATCACAGATACGCAGTATTTT.